This section outlines one T cell receptor beta chain sequence together with its context. The antigen remains unidentified. TCRdb independently ran MiXCR on the RT-PCR reads; one entry per CDR3 protein. In the table there are around 300,000 distinct CDR3 sequences, 20% to 25% of which are singletons. This sample was taken from a study of response to subunit inactivated influenza vaccine. Study-wide points: The study's authors posited that every seasonal influenza vaccination enlists few new T cells.

The V end lost 5 bases, the J end lost 3 bases, and 8 bases lay between the germline ends. CDR1 and CDR2 from the germline V gene are MNHNY and SVGAGI (reference sequence). The CDR3 has 12 amino acids. The rearrangement uses TRBV6-6 and TRBJ2-7; D gene uncertain. The sequenced sample was PBMCs from blood, obtained less than 22 months after vaccination. The source is a man aged 45 to 75 who received an inactivated influenza vaccine. The DNA for the CDR3 is TGTGCCAGCAGTAAAGGCTACTACGAGCAGTACTTC. This codes for CASSKGYYEQYF.